Listed here are 29 T cell receptor beta chains from one sample, sequenced in a study of blood T cell repertoires in COVID-19. Produced via immunoSEQ multiplex PCR; TCRdb's table is partial and in-frame only. The sample shows over 80,000 clones, roughly nine tenths of them seen only once. The sequencing sample was made of peripheral blood. The receptors originated from a human donor with active COVID-19. The donor label of this sample is uncertain.

V gene TRBV2 combines with J gene TRBJ2-5; 7 bases align to TRBD1. The CDR3 covers 13 residues. Unmatched junction bases numbered 6, after V lost 8 bases and J lost 3 bases. Germline lookup yields CDR1 SNHLY and CDR2 FYNNEI. CDR3 region: CASRGQPEETQYF. The CDR3 DNA reads TGTGCCAGCCGGGGACAGCCTGAAGAGACCCAGTACTTC.

This clone was counted a single time. The chain joins TRBV19 to TRBJ2-5; TRBD1 might be the D (6 bases). The germline V gene encodes CDR1 LNHDA and CDR2 SQIVND (reference sequence). Trimming stripped 5 bases from V and 5 bases from J, with 18 bases between. CDR3 length equals 15 residues. The CDR3 DNA reads as TGTGCCAGTAGTCCCTACCTAACAGGGATCGAGACCCAGTACTTC. It encodes CASSPYLTGIETQYF.

This chain links TRBV7-6 with TRBJ2-1; 7 bases align to TRBD1. Germline CDR1 reads SGHVS; CDR2 reads FNYEAQ. There are 17 residues in the CDR3. The junction had 12 bases not matched to a gene; V was cut back by 5 bases and J by 2 bases. CDR3: CASSPSRGQGAYNEQFF. The CDR3 DNA is TGTGCCAGCAGCCCCTCCCGCGGGCAGGGGGCCTACAATGAGCAGTTCTTC.

The V call is TRBV5-1, the J call TRBJ1-1; TRBD1 agrees at 8 bases. The CDR3 is made up of 15 amino acids. In germline, CDR1 is SGHRS, CDR2 YFSETQ. V shed 4 bases and J 5 bases; nucleotides not matched to a gene: 10. CDR3 in DNA: TGCGCCAGCAGCACAGGGACAGGCCTGATGACTGAAGCTTTCTTT. Translated: CASSTGTGLMTEAFF.

The chain has TRBV20-1 and TRBJ1-1, with D tentatively TRBD1 (5 bases). The CDR3 length is 11 residues. Trimming removed 3 bases at V and 5 bases at J, with 7 bases between. Germline CDR1 and CDR2: DFQATT and SNEGSKA (reference sequence). The CDR3 spells CSARGGTEAFF. The CDR3 DNA reads as TGCAGTGCTAGGGGGGGTACTGAAGCTTTCTTT.

This sequence joins TRBV2 and TRBJ2-2; 9 nucleotides align to TRBD1. Germline V gene data show CDR1 as SNHLY and CDR2 as FYNNEI. The CDR3 sequence is 14 residues long. J was trimmed by 2 bases and V by 7 bases; bases with no gene match: 2. The CDR3 coding sequence is TGTGCCAGCATGGGACAGGGAAACACCGGGGAGCTGTTTTTT. This encodes CASMGQGNTGELFF.

The rearrangement uses TRBV7-9 and TRBJ1-6; 8 bases match TRBD1. CDR3 length: 14 amino acids. Germline V lookup: CDR1 SEHNR, CDR2 FQNEAQ (reference sequence). V shed 1 base, J shed 8 bases, and the junction held 1 base outside the gene matches. CDR3 sequence reads: CASSLGTGHSPLHF. The CDR3 DNA follows: TGTGCCAGCAGCTTAGGGACAGGGCATTCACCCCTCCACTTT.

The chain has TRBV6-6 and TRBJ2-4, with TRBD1 identical over 7 bases. Germline V gene data show CDR1 as MNHNY and CDR2 as SVGAGI (reference sequence). CDR3 length: 17 amino acids. V lost 5 bases to trimming and J lost 0 bases; unmatched junction nucleotides: 10. CDR3 DNA sequence: TGTGCCAGCAGTCCATTCCGGGACAGTGAAGCCAAAAACATTCAGTACTTC. Its translation: CASSPFRDSEAKNIQYF.

This clone was seen only a few times. The chain uses TRBV2 and TRBJ2-2; 7 positions match TRBD1. Germline CDR1 is SNHLY and CDR2 is FYNNEI. The CDR3 spans 20 residues. J gave up 2 bases and V 6 bases, and 21 bases lay outside the gene matches. The CDR3 spells CASRRDRVRINPANTGELFF. CDR3 nucleotides: TGTGCCAGCAGGAGAGACAGGGTGAGAATTAATCCAGCTAACACCGGGGAGCTGTTTTTT.

About this clone itself: A read error may produce the germline difference seen at one junction end. The chain carries TRBV12-3 or TRBV12-4 and TRBJ2-5; TRBD1 matches 7 bases. The CDR3 covers 11 residues. The CDR3 reads CASSALRGLHF. The CDR3 nucleotides read TGTGCCAGCAGTGCCTTGAGGGGGCTCCACTTC.

This clone was picked up a small number of times. The chain carries TRBV7-9 and TRBJ1-2; a possible D gene is TRBD1 (5 bases). The V end lost 5 bases, the J end lost 7 bases, and 14 bases lay between the germline ends. The CDR3 has 13 amino acids. Germline V gene data show CDR1 as SEHNR and CDR2 as FQNEAQ (reference sequence). Here the CDR3 DNA reads TGTGCCAGCAGCCCTCAGGGTGAATCTGGCTACACCTTC. As protein: CASSPQGESGYTF.

This clone was seen only once. In DNA form, the CDR3 reads TGTGCCAGTAGTACGGGACTTTTAAATCAGCCCCAGCATTTT. Amino acids: CASSTGLLNQPQHF. This rearrangement joins TRBV19 to TRBJ1-5; a weak D match, TRBD1 (5 bases). Trimming cost V 4 bases and J 4 bases, with 11 bases left between them. CDR3 length: 14 amino acids. Germline-derived CDR1 and CDR2 are LNHDA and SQIVND (reference sequence).

This chain links TRBV5-1 with TRBJ2-3, with D uncertain. This CDR3 comprises 15 residues. Germline values: CDR1 SGHRS, CDR2 YFSETQ. The ends were cut back, 0 bases at V and 7 bases at J, with 15 bases in the middle. CDR3 in amino acids: CASSLETRRSHTQYF. As DNA, the CDR3 is TGCGCCAGCAGCTTGGAGACCCGAAGGAGCCATACGCAGTATTTT.

This chain uses TRBV2 with TRBJ1-5; TRBD1 might be the D (5 bases). CDR1 and CDR2 from the germline V gene are SNHLY and FYNNEI. The CDR3 length is 16 residues. Between the trimmed V and J ends, which lost 4 bases and 4 bases, there was a span of 17 bases. CDR3: CASSGTPEYVNQPQHF. The CDR3 DNA follows: TGTGCCAGCAGTGGGACACCCGAGTACGTAAATCAGCCCCAGCATTTT.

Only one count was recorded for this clone. V gene TRBV9 combines with J gene TRBJ1-1; no clear D. This CDR3 is built from 14 residues. The germline gives CDR1 SGDLS, CDR2 YYNGEE. Trimming pared 3 bases from V and 0 bases from J, leaving 9 bases between. The CDR3 DNA reads as TGTGCCAGCAGCGCCACTAATTTGAACACTGAAGCTTTCTTT. Its protein product is CASSATNLNTEAFF.

This chain links TRBV15 with TRBJ1-2, with TRBD1 matching 9 bases. V shed 4 bases and J 3 bases; nucleotides not matched to a gene: 15. In germline, CDR1 is LNHNV, CDR2 YYDKDF (reference sequence). The CDR3 contains 18 residues. The CDR3 region has the DNA TGTGCCACCAGCAAACCTCCGGGACAGGGCGGGACAGACTATGGCTACACCTTC. Protein: CATSKPPGQGGTDYGYTF.

The chain carries TRBV24-1 and TRBJ2-7; D is possibly TRBD1 (6 bases). V was clipped by 5 bases and J by 2 bases, with 12 bases between them. Germline V gives CDR1 KGHDR, CDR2 SFDVKD. This CDR3 has 14 residues. The CDR3 sequence: CATSVTGKAYEQYF. The CDR3 nucleotides are TGTGCCACCAGTGTCACAGGGAAAGCCTACGAGCAGTACTTC.

This rearrangement joins TRBV6-5 to TRBJ2-3; TRBD2 agrees at 10 bases. Trimming cost V 6 bases and J 1 base; bases outside gene matches: 1. The CDR3 runs 14 residues. Germline assignment: CDR1 MNHEY and CDR2 SVGAGI. CDR3 sequence reads: CASSSGGGTDTQYF. The CDR3 DNA is TGTGCCAGCAGCAGCGGGGGGGGCACAGATACGCAGTATTTT.

The chain has TRBV27 and TRBJ2-5; D may be TRBD1 (5 bases). The CDR3 is made up of 14 amino acids. In germline, CDR1 is MNHEY, CDR2 SMNVEV (reference sequence). The V and J ends lost 3 bases and 5 bases respectively, with 13 bases between them. CDR3 amino acids: CASSLLGADETQYF. Here the CDR3 DNA reads TGTGCCAGCAGTTTGTTAGGGGCCGACGAGACCCAGTACTTC.

The chain combines TRBV6-5 with TRBJ2-5, with TRBD1 as a possible D gene (6 bases). The CDR3 runs 12 residues. Germline values: CDR1 MNHEY, CDR2 SVGAGI. Trimming took 6 bases from V and 3 from J, leaving 8 bases between them. CDR3 sequence reads: CASSDRKETQYF. In nucleotides, the CDR3 is TGTGCCAGCAGCGACAGGAAAGAGACCCAGTACTTC.

The rearrangement joins TRBV5-1 to TRBJ1-4; 11 nucleotides match TRBD1. This CDR3 contains 14 residues. In germline, CDR1 is SGHRS, CDR2 YFSETQ. V shed 6 bases and J 8 bases; nucleotides not matched to a gene: 6. CDR3 residues: CASKGQGAEEKLFF. CDR3 sequence (DNA): TGCGCCAGCAAAGGACAGGGGGCAGAGGAAAAACTGTTTTTT.

The gene calls are TRBV11-2 and TRBJ2-3; D is uncertain. CDR3 length: 12 amino acids. In germline, CDR1 is SGHAT, CDR2 FQNNGV. Trimming pared 6 bases from V and 5 bases from J, leaving 9 bases between. The CDR3 spells CASSPAGDTQYF. DNA of the CDR3: TGTGCCAGCAGTCCAGCAGGAGATACGCAGTATTTT.

J is TRBJ2-1 and V is TRBV30, with 9 bases matching TRBD2. The CDR3 consists of 21 residues. After removal of 0 bases from V and 3 bases from J, the junction contained 21 bases not matched to a gene. Germline values: CDR1 GTSNPN, CDR2 SVGIG (reference sequence). CDR3 nucleotide sequence: TGTGCCTGGAGTGTACTGAGCGGGGGGCCACTACGTCAAATCCTCTACAATGAGCAGTTCTTC. This encodes CAWSVLSGGPLRQILYNEQFF. Full variable domain (remainder filled in from reference TRBV30 and TRBJ2-1): SQTIHQWPATLVQPVGSPLSLECTVEGTSNPNLYWYRQAAGRGLQLLFYSVGIGQISSEVPQNLSASRPQDRQFILSSKKLLLSDSGFYLCAWSVLSGGPLRQILYNEQFFGPGTRLTVL.

This chain connects TRBV3-1 (or the pseudogene TRBV3-2) to TRBJ1-3, with a weak D call TRBD1 (5 bases). Trimming cost V 5 bases and J 0 bases, with 14 bases left between them. The CDR3 totals 16 residues. In germline, CDR1 is LGHDT, CDR2 YNNKEL (reference sequence). As DNA, the CDR3 is TGTGCCAGCAGCGACTCGACCGGGGGCTCTGGAAACACCATATATTTT. This codes for CASSDSTGGSGNTIYF.

The chain couples TRBV5-1 to TRBJ1-3; the D gene is possibly TRBD1 (5 bases). With 0 bases removed from V and 4 bases from J, the gap between germline ends came to 11 bases. CDR3 length: 15 residues. Germline CDR1 reads SGHRS; CDR2 reads YFSETQ. The CDR3 DNA reads as TGCGCCAGCAGCTTGGGGGACTTCGGGGGAAACACCATATATTTT. It translates to CASSLGDFGGNTIYF.

The genes are TRBV29-1 and TRBJ1-1; no clear D. Germline CDR1 SQVTM, CDR2 ANQGSEA. Deletions cut 6 bases from V and 0 bases from J, with 11 bases between. The CDR3 extends over 13 amino acids. CDR3 coding DNA: TGCAGCGTGGGCACCACAGTGAACACTGAAGCTTTCTTT. This codes for CSVGTTVNTEAFF.

The chain has TRBV28 and TRBJ1-2; TRBD1 matches 9 bases. Germline assignment: CDR1 MDHEN and CDR2 SYDVKM. Germline trimming cut 4 bases from V and 7 bases from J; bases unmatched to any gene: 4. The CDR3 runs to 13 residues. The CDR3 region is CASSSGQGFGYTF. Here the CDR3 DNA reads TGTGCCAGCAGTTCCGGACAGGGGTTTGGCTACACCTTC.

The V call is TRBV3-1 (or the pseudogene TRBV3-2), the J call TRBJ2-7, with TRBD2 as a possible D gene (5 bases). The CDR3 consists of 16 residues. V lost 5 bases, J lost 3 bases, and 20 bases lay in between. Germline V gene lookup returns CDR1 LGHDT and CDR2 YNNKEL (reference sequence). CDR3 DNA: TGTGCCAGCAGCTCCCGAGGGCAGGTTCAGAACTACGAGCAGTACTTC. This codes for CASSSRGQVQNYEQYF.

The gene calls are TRBV28 and TRBJ2-5; TRBD1 agrees at 7 bases. The CDR3 covers 12 residues. J was trimmed by 3 bases and V by 8 bases; bases with no gene match: 3. Germline V gene data show CDR1 as MDHEN and CDR2 as SYDVKM. In nucleotides, the CDR3 is TGTGCCAGCCGTGACAGGGAAGAGACCCAGTACTTC. It encodes CASRDREETQYF.